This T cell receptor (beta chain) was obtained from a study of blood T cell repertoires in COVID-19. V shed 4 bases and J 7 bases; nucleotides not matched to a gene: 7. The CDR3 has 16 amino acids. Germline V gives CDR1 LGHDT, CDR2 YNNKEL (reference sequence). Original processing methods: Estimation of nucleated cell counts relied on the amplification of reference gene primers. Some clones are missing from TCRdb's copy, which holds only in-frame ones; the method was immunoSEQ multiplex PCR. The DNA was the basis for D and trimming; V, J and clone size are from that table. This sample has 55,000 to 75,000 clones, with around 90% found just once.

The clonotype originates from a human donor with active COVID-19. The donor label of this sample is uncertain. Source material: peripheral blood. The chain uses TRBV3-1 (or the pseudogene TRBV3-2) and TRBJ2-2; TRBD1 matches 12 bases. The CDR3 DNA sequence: TGTGCCAGCAGCCCCCGGGACAGGGGGCTTAACGGGGAGCTGTTTTTT. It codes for CASSPRDRGLNGELFF.